This TCR beta chain derives from a study of blood T cell repertoires in COVID-19. As for the study in general: T cells, B-cell-depleted T cells, or PBMCs supplied cDNA or gDNA.

The assay was immunoSEQ multiplex PCR, and TCRdb's table has in-frame clones only and misses some. This table has about 150,000 clones, roughly 85% appearing once. CDR3 length: 14 amino acids. V was pared by 4 bases and J by 4 bases, with 13 bases between. The germline V gene has CDR1 LGHDT and CDR2 YNNKEL (reference sequence). Sequencing was done on a sample of peripheral blood. The J gene is TRBJ2-5, the V gene TRBV3-1 (or the pseudogene TRBV3-2); possible D gene TRBD2, 6 bases. This clonotype originated in an older man with acute or convalescent COVID-19. This CDR3 is CASSPSGTVETQYF. As DNA, the CDR3 is TGTGCCAGCAGCCCCTCCGGGACTGTAGAGACCCAGTACTTC.